Included here is one TCR beta chain sequence, with context. In this sample, this clone turned up a few times. This clone's antigen is unknown. No base quality values were provided; no much bigger clone lies one nucleotide off. The receptor library was made with PCR. The run used an Illumina HiSeq 4000. High-throughput sequencing was used to profile the CDR3 region of the TCR beta-chain in every patient. On the authors' methods: A classifier to discriminate distant-metastatic papillary thyroid cancer patients was built from CDR3 differences across clinicopathological groups. The Shannon index was used to assess repertoire diversity, and the Morisita-Horn index was used to assess tumor-blood repertoire similarity. The public reads were run again by TCRdb, first through fastp at Q25 and then through MiXCR, and only productive beta chains were kept. The V and J calls were determined by TCRdb, not by the authors. The sample data list around 9,000 clones, and roughly a quarter of these were observed just once. The ten largest clones take up 13% of the sample.

Trimming removed 6 bases from V and 11 bases from J, leaving 16 bases between the germline ends. The CDR3 measures 12 amino acids from cysteine to phenylalanine. Solely the CDR3 DNA is kept, with 36 bases framed from the first base. Based on the germline V gene, the CDR1 and CDR2 sequences are MNHNS and SASEGT. This record belongs to a study of metastatic and nonmetastatic thyroid tumors (dated by TCRdb to 2019 to 2021). Broadly, across the study: The researchers compared repertoires between peripheral blood samples and tumor or nodule tissue samples from patients with malignant or benign thyroid disease.

No patient had received any treatment before thyroid surgery. Using T-cell receptor beta sequencing, the researchers looked back retrospectively at clinical samples from patients, gathered between about 2012 and 2019. Results and caveats for the whole study, not just this receptor: TCR beta diversity was reported as significantly higher in malignant tumors than in benign nodules, in both blood and tumor samples.

What was sequenced was adjacent normal tissue. The TCR originated in a female donor with papillary thyroid cancer or a benign thyroid nodule (not recorded which). Some clones in this sample may be carry-over from other donors' samples. The rearranged segments are TRBV6-1 and TRBJ1-1, with the D gene uncertain. The DNA sequence is TGTGCCAGCAGGGGTGACCAGTTTTCGGCTTTCTTT. Its amino acids are CASRGDQFSAFF.